One sample yielded the 16 T cell receptor beta chains listed below, sequenced in a study of regulatory T cells in long-lasting Graves disease. The time point denotes: newly diagnosed GD, antithyroid drugs for less than 3 months. Researchers made the TCR library from RNA that was extracted from PBMCs. Both iRepertoire HTBI primers and Arm-PCR of CDR3 regions were used to build the TCR beta libraries. TCRdb reprocessed the multiplex PCR reads with MiXCR, giving one entry per CDR3 protein. The sample holds about 380,000 distinct CDR3 sequences, about 14% seen once. The source was peripheral blood mononuclear cells (PBMCs), collected at new diagnosis, from a patient treated with antithyroid drugs. The receptors were sampled from a female donor with Graves disease.

The chain recombines TRBV27 with TRBJ1-3; D perhaps matches TRBD1 (5 bases). CDR1 MNHEY and CDR2 SMNVEV come from the germline V gene (reference sequence). V lost 5 bases to trimming and J lost 3 bases, with 14 bases between them. The CDR3 is made up of 15 amino acids. CDR3 nucleotides: TGTGCCAGCAGTCTCCTCGGGGGATTTGGAAACACCATATATTTT. Its protein is CASSLLGGFGNTIYF.

This clonotype was picked up a small number of times. The rearrangement uses TRBV28 and TRBJ1-3; no firm D call. V was clipped by 4 bases and J by 3 bases, with 16 bases between them. The germline V gene has CDR1 MDHEN and CDR2 SYDVKM. The CDR3 runs 16 residues. The chain's CDR3 is CASSSPIFGGGNTIYF. Here the CDR3 DNA reads TGTGCCAGCAGTTCACCGATATTTGGAGGTGGAAACACCATATATTTT. Using reference TRBV28 and TRBJ1-3 for the parts outside the CDR3, the full variable domain is DVKVTQSSRYLVKRTGEKVFLECVQDMDHENMFWYRQDPGLGLRLIYFSYDVKMKEKGDIPEGYSVSREKKERFSLILESASTNQTSMYLCASSSPIFGGGNTIYFGEGSWLTVV.

The chain links TRBV28 to TRBJ1-4, with TRBD1 matching 7 bases. Germline lookup yields CDR1 MDHEN and CDR2 SYDVKM. The CDR3 runs 16 residues. J gave up 6 bases and V 4 bases, and 11 bases lay outside the gene matches. The DNA of the CDR3 is TGTGCCAGCAGTTATACACCGGGACAGTTGGATGAAAAACTGTTTTTT. Its translation is CASSYTPGQLDEKLFF. The entire variable domain, with the rest obtained from reference TRBV28 and TRBJ1-4, is as follows: DVKVTQSSRYLVKRTGEKVFLECVQDMDHENMFWYRQDPGLGLRLIYFSYDVKMKEKGDIPEGYSVSREKKERFSLILESASTNQTSMYLCASSYTPGQLDEKLFFGSGTQLSVL.

This clonotype was counted many times. The V and J genes are TRBV3-1 and TRBJ2-6; no firm D call. V was clipped by 4 bases and J by 0 bases, with 7 bases between them. Germline CDR1 and CDR2: LGHDT and YNNKEL (reference sequence). This CDR3 region has 15 residues. CDR3 protein: CASSPLLSGANVLTF. The DNA for the CDR3 is TGTGCCAGCAGCCCACTGCTCTCTGGGGCCAACGTCCTGACTTTC.

This clonotype appeared many times. This chain joins TRBV28 and TRBJ2-5; TRBD2 agrees at 8 bases. V trimming: 1 base; J trimming: 5 bases; junction bases outside the gene matches: 12. Per the germline V gene, CDR1 is MDHEN and CDR2 is SYDVKM. The CDR3 runs 17 residues. CDR3 region: CASSLLDGSGGPETQYF. CDR3 nucleotide sequence: TGTGCCAGCAGTTTATTGGACGGCAGCGGGGGTCCGGAGACCCAGTACTTC.

This clonotype has just a few counts. V gene TRBV5-1 combines with J gene TRBJ2-7; TRBD1 matches at 7 bases. This CDR3 has 13 residues. V shed 4 bases, J shed 6 bases, and the junction held 7 bases outside the gene matches. The germline V gene encodes CDR1 SGHRS and CDR2 YFSETQ. The CDR3 region is CASSTGESTEQYF. The DNA of the CDR3 is TGCGCCAGCAGCACAGGGGAGTCGACCGAGCAGTACTTC.

Many counts were recorded for this clonotype. The J gene is TRBJ2-5, the V gene TRBV6-1; tentative D call: TRBD1 (6 bases). V dropped 7 bases and J dropped 5 bases, with 29 bases sitting between them. CDR3 length: 18 residues. Germline CDR1 is MNHNS and CDR2 is SASEGT. The chain's CDR3 is CASKVGFRDTIEGETQYF. CDR3 DNA: TGTGCCAGCAAGGTGGGCTTCCGGGACACCATCGAGGGGGAGACCCAGTACTTC.

This clonotype has at least ten counts. V is TRBV3-1 and J is TRBJ2-7; D is perhaps TRBD1 or TRBD2 (5 bases each). Germline V gene sequence: CDR1 LGHDT, CDR2 YNNKEL (reference sequence). The V gene lost 1 base and the J gene lost 1 base, with 8 bases spanning the gap. The CDR3 is made up of 14 amino acids. The CDR3 DNA reads as TGTGCCAGCAGCCAAGGGGACGGATCCTACGAGCAGTACTTC. It codes for CASSQGDGSYEQYF.

This clonotype was observed a few times. J is TRBJ2-2 and V is TRBV19; tentative D call: TRBD2 (6 bases). Germline V gives CDR1 LNHDA, CDR2 SQIVND (reference sequence). This CDR3 has 16 residues. V shed 2 bases and J shed 0 bases, with 10 bases lying between them. The CDR3 reads CASSILGGPNTGELFF. Written as DNA, the CDR3 is TGTGCCAGTAGTATATTGGGGGGTCCGAACACCGGGGAGCTGTTTTTT.

This clonotype was seen repeatedly, ten times or more. The V and J genes are TRBV10-1 and TRBJ1-1; 8 bases align to TRBD1. This CDR3 contains 15 residues. The V segment lost 8 bases and the J segment 5 bases; nucleotides outside the gene matches: 13. CDR1 is WNHNN and CDR2 is SYGVQD in the germline V gene (reference sequence). CDR3 amino acids: CASSERNTGGTEAFF. CDR3 nucleotide sequence: TGCGCCAGCTCCGAACGTAATACAGGGGGTACTGAAGCTTTCTTT.

The rearrangement links TRBV11-1 to TRBJ2-3; tentative D call: TRBD2 (6 bases). The CDR3 consists of 15 residues. Trimming removed 4 bases from V and 7 bases from J, with 18 bases in between. Germline V gene data show CDR1 as SGHAT and CDR2 as FQDESV (reference sequence). The CDR3 DNA follows: TGTGCCAGCAGCTCAGACGGCGGGACGGGGAATACGCAGTATTTT. It is translated as CASSSDGGTGNTQYF.

Ten or more counts support this clonotype. The chain carries TRBV7-3 and TRBJ1-1; D might be TRBD1 (5 bases). CDR3 size: 15 residues. V was trimmed by 5 bases and J by 3 bases, leaving 16 bases between them. Germline CDR1 is SGHTA and CDR2 is FQGTGA. CDR3 sequence: CASSPPGLGDTEAFF. DNA for the CDR3: TGTGCCAGCAGCCCACCTGGGTTGGGGGACACTGAAGCTTTCTTT. The full variable domain, its missing parts supplied by reference TRBV7-3 and TRBJ1-1, is GAGVSQTPSNKVTEKGKYVELRCDPISGHTALYWYRQSLGQGPEFLIYFQGTGAADDSGLPNDRFFAVRPEGSVSTLKIQRTERGDSAVYLCASSPPGLGDTEAFFGQGTRLTVV.

This clonotype was seen ten or more times. The chain carries TRBV3-1 and TRBJ2-7, with D uncertain. The CDR3 length is 11 residues. From germline, CDR1 is LGHDT and CDR2 YNNKEL (reference sequence). V gave up 3 bases and J gave up 3 bases, with 3 bases separating them. The chain's CDR3 is CASSQGYEQYF. DNA for the CDR3: TGTGCCAGCAGCCAGGGCTACGAGCAGTACTTC.

The genes are TRBV6-1 and TRBJ1-6, with 7 bases fitting TRBD1. The V gene's germline CDR1 is MNHNS and CDR2 SASEGT. V lost 9 bases to trimming and J lost 8 bases; unmatched junction nucleotides: 4. This CDR3 has 12 residues. CDR3 sequence reads: CASRQGYSPLHF. The CDR3 DNA follows: TGTGCCAGTAGACAGGGATATTCACCCCTCCACTTT.

This clonotype was counted many times. The CDR3 sequence is CATSGTGKKSYTF. CDR3 DNA: TGTGCCACCAGTGGGACAGGGAAAAAGAGCTACACCTTC. The chain couples TRBV24-1 to TRBJ1-2, with TRBD1 identical over 8 bases. This CDR3 has 13 residues. Germline V CDR1 and CDR2: KGHDR, SFDVKD. Trimming cost V 5 bases and J 9 bases; bases outside gene matches: 7.

This clonotype showed up many times. The CDR3 here is CSARAGSGRPSYEQYF. In DNA, the CDR3 is TGCAGTGCTAGAGCGGGAAGCGGGAGGCCCTCCTACGAGCAGTACTTC. The chain carries TRBV20-1 and TRBJ2-7; 9 bases agree with TRBD2. V dropped 1 base and J dropped 0; count of bases not matched to a gene: 7. Per germline, CDR1 DFQATT and CDR2 SNEGSKA (reference sequence). The CDR3 length is 16 residues.